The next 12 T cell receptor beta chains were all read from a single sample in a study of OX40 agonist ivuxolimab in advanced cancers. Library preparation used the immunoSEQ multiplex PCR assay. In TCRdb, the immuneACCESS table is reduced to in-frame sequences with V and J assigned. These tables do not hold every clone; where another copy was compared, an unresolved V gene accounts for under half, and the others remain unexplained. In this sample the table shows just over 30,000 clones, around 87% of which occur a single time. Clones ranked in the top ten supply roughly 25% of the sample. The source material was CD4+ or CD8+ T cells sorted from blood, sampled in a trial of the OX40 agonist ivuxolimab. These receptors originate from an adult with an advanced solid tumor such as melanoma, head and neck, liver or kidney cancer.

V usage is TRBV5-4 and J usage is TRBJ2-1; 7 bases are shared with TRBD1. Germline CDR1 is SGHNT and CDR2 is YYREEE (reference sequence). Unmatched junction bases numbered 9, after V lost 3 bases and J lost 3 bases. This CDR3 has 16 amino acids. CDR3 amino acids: CASSSSDRAIYNEQFF. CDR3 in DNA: TGTGCCAGCAGCTCCTCTGACAGGGCGATCTACAATGAGCAGTTCTTC. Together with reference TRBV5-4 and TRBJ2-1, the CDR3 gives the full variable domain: ETGVTQSPTHLIKTRGQQVTLRCSSQSGHNTVSWYQQALGQGPQFIFQYYREEENGRGNFPPRFSGLQFPNYSSELNVNALELDDSALYLCASSSSDRAIYNEQFFGPGTRLTVL.

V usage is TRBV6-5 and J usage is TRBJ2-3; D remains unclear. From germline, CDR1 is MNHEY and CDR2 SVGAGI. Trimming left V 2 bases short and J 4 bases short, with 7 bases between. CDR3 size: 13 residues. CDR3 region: CASSYGLADTQYF. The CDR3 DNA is TGTGCCAGCAGTTACGGGTTGGCAGATACGCAGTATTTT.

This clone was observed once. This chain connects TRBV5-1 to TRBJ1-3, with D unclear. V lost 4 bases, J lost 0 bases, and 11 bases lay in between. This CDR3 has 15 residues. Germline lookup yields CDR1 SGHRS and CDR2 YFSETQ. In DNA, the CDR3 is TGCGCCAGCAGCGCACAGCCGTTCTCTGGAAACACCATATATTTT. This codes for CASSAQPFSGNTIYF.

This CDR3 reads CASSRQGATNEKLFF. CDR3 DNA: TGTGCCAGTAGTAGACAGGGGGCAACTAATGAAAAACTGTTTTTT. The gene calls are TRBV19 and TRBJ1-4; 9 bases agree with TRBD1. Germline V gives CDR1 LNHDA, CDR2 SQIVND (reference sequence). The trim removed 4 bases at V and 0 bases at J, leaving 0 bases unmatched. This CDR3 comprises 15 residues. Based on the CDR3 plus reference TRBV19 and TRBJ1-4, the full variable domain is DGGITQSPKYLFRKEGQNVTLSCEQNLNHDAMYWYRQDPGQGLRLIYYSQIVNDFQKGDIAEGYSVSREKKESFPLTVTSAQKNPTAFYLCASSRQGATNEKLFFGSGTQLSVL.

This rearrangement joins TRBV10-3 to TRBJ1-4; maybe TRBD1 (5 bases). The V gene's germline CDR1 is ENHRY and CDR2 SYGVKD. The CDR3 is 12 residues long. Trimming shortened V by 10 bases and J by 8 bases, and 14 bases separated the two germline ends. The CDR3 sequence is CATSPEGEKLFF. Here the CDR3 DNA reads TGTGCCACCAGCCCTGAGGGGGAAAAACTGTTTTTT.

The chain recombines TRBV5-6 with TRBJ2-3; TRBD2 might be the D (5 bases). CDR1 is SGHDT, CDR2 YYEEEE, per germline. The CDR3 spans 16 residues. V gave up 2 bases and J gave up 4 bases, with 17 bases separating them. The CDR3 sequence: CASSLGGLGRADTQYF. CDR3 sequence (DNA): TGTGCCAGCAGCTTAGGCGGACTTGGAAGGGCAGATACGCAGTATTTT. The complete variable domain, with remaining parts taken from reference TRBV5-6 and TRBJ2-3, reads DAGVTQSPTHLIKTRGQQVTLRCSPKSGHDTVSWYQQALGQGPQFIFQYYEEEERQRGNFPDRFSGHQFPNYSSELNVNALLLGDSALYLCASSLGGLGRADTQYFGPGTRLTVL.

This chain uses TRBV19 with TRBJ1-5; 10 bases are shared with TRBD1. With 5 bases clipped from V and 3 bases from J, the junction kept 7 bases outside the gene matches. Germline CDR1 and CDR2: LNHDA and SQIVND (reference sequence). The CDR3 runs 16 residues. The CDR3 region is CASSPRDRGPNQPQHF. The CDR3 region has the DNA TGTGCCAGTAGTCCCCGGGACAGGGGTCCCAATCAGCCCCAGCATTTT. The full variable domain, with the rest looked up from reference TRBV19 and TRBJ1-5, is DGGITQSPKYLFRKEGQNVTLSCEQNLNHDAMYWYRQDPGQGLRLIYYSQIVNDFQKGDIAEGYSVSREKKESFPLTVTSAQKNPTAFYLCASSPRDRGPNQPQHFGDGTRLSIL.

The DNA of the CDR3 is TGTGCCAGCTCACCTCAGGACAGGGGGATTTGGCGGGGCACTGAAGCTTTCTTT. This gives the protein CASSPQDRGIWRGTEAFF. V is TRBV18 and J is TRBJ1-1; 10 bases are shared with TRBD1. The CDR3 is 18 residues long. The V gene's germline CDR1 is KGHSH and CDR2 LQKENI. V gave up 3 bases and J gave up 4 bases; unmatched junction bases: 14.

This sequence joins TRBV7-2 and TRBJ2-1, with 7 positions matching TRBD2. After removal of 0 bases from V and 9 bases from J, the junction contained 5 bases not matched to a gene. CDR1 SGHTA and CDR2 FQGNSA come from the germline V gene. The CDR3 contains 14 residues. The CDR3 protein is CASSLALATPEQFF. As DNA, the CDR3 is TGTGCCAGCAGCTTAGCACTAGCGACCCCTGAGCAGTTCTTC.

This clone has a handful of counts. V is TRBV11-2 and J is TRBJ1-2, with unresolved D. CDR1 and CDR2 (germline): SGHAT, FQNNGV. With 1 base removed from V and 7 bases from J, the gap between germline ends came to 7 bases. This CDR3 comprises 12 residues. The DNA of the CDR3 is TGTGCCAGCAGCTTAGGAAGCGGTGGCTACACCTTC. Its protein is CASSLGSGGYTF.

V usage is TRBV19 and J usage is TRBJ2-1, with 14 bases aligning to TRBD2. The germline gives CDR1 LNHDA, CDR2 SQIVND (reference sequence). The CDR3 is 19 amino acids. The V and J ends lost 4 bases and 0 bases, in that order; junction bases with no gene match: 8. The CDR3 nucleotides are TGTGCCAGTAGTAAAAGTGGACTAGCGGGAGGACTCTCCTACAATGAGCAGTTCTTC. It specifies CASSKSGLAGGLSYNEQFF. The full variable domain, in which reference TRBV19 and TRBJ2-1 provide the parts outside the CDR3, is DGGITQSPKYLFRKEGQNVTLSCEQNLNHDAMYWYRQDPGQGLRLIYYSQIVNDFQKGDIAEGYSVSREKKESFPLTVTSAQKNPTAFYLCASSKSGLAGGLSYNEQFFGPGTRLTVL.

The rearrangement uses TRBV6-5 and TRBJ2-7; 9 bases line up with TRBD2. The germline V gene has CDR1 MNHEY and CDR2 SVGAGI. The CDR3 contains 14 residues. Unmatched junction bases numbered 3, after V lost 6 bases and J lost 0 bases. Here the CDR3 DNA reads TGTGCCAGCAGCCGGACTAGCGCCTCCTACGAGCAGTACTTC. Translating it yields CASSRTSASYEQYF.